A selection of T cell receptor beta chains follows, all from one sample in a study of graft-versus-host responses after intestinal transplantation. Here immunoSEQ multiplex PCR was the method, and the copy in TCRdb shows in-frame clones only, minus some. The sample lists around 97,000 clones; over 80% were seen once. These receptors lack a known antigen. Specimen: unstimulated CD8+ T cells sorted from spleen or lymph node cells, collected before intestinal transplant. The receptor source for this set is a human donor who received an intestinal transplant. Each CDR3 is given with its conserved first and last residue. A D gene is named only where the DNA matches it firmly. Size values are once, few and many counts, or a class for expanded clones, and some rows have none.

>TRBJ2-1|TRBV19|.|.
CASSVRGGPYNEQFF
TGTGCCAGTAGCGTCCGGGGCGGGCCTTACAATGAGCAGTTCTTC
>TRBJ1-1|TRBV15|.|.
CATSRDRTAEAFF
TGTGCCACCAGCAGAGATAGGACAGCTGAAGCTTTCTTT
>TRBJ2-2|TRBV4-1|.|.
CASSQEGVSGELFF
TGCGCCAGCAGCCAAGAGGGGGTAAGCGGGGAGCTGTTTTTT
>TRBJ2-5|TRBV15|.|.
CATSTSELNQETQYF
TGTGCCACCAGCACCAGTGAGTTGAACCAAGAGACCCAGTACTTC
>TRBJ2-7|TRBV27|.|.
CASKPWGDERYEQYF
TGTGCCAGCAAGCCCTGGGGCGACGAACGTTACGAGCAGTACTTC
>TRBJ2-7|TRBV5-1|few|.
CASSWGRGSSYEQYF
TGCGCCAGCAGCTGGGGGAGGGGGAGCTCCTACGAGCAGTACTTC
>TRBJ2-1|TRBV19|.|.
CASSMVGAAKIYNEQFF
TGTGCCAGTAGTATGGTTGGGGCAGCTAAAATATACAATGAGCAGTTCTTC
>TRBJ2-1|TRBV5-1|.|.
CASSLTASYNEQFF
TGCGCCAGCAGCTTGACAGCTTCCTACAATGAGCAGTTCTTC
>TRBJ2-2|TRBV5-1|.|TRBD2
CASSLDPSGRVTGELFF
TGCGCCAGCAGCTTGGATCCTAGCGGGAGGGTTACCGGGGAGCTGTTTTTT
>TRBJ2-5|TRBV2|.|.
CASSEALPRGPYQETQYF
TGTGCCAGCAGTGAAGCGCTTCCCCGGGGGCCGTACCAAGAGACCCAGTACTTC